This TCR beta chain was sequenced during a study of T cell responses to AZD1222 COVID-19 vaccine (dated by TCRdb to the early 2020s). Background on the whole study: Because spike-specific TCR depth and breadth did not differ between the two schedules, AZD1222 recipients who got a second dose at roughly 4 weeks were pooled with those who got a second dose at roughly 12 weeks. A total of just over 230 trial participants underwent TCR sequencing, of whom nearly 210 had received two doses of AZD1222 and roughly 26 had received two doses of the MenACWY control vaccine. Enrollment into the trials was organized by age into subgroups of 18-55, 56-69 and 70-plus years, and those subgroups contained approximately 150, 30 and 60 TCR-sequenced participants, respectively.

The full study reports these points: In the small 56-69-year group, the increase in depth fell short of significance, most likely because of low power. Conclusions about previously exposed vaccinees are limited because only five to seven AZD1222 recipients were SARS-CoV-2 seropositive at baseline. Participants were mostly white British, with more females than males. The authors suggested clonal diversity may have been underestimated. Vaccine-associated CD4 TCRs spanned the whole spike protein, with dominant responses in regions 160-218 and 743-854. After two AZD1222 doses, both the breadth and the depth of spike-specific TCRs were significantly higher than at day 0 and than in MenACWY recipients. Because no day 14 peak-response samples were available, the repertoires could be characterized only after the peak T cell response. Reportedly, almost half of the unique spike-specific TCRs recognized epitopes lying outside the regions that are mutated in the B.1.351 and B.1.1.7 variants.

The CDR3 regions of human TCRbeta chains were subjected to immunosequencing. Concerning the study's data processing: Repertoire TCRs were checked for matches against a reference library of SARS-CoV-2-specific TCRs that had been generated using the MIRA antigen-specificity platform. Breadth was defined as the fraction of unique TCRs that were SARS-CoV-2-associated, and depth was defined as the fraction of total T cells that were SARS-CoV-2-associated. Each spike-specific TCR was assigned to its reactive spike region and to a CD4 or CD8 class using the MIRA data. Log10-transformed breadth and depth values were compared by one-way ANOVA with Sidak's multiple comparisons tests. As stored in TCRdb, this immuneACCESS dataset retains in-frame rearrangements with V and J assigned. A fraction of the clones does not appear; measured against another copy, unresolved V genes explain less than half of the discrepancy, and the remainder lacks a known reason. V and J calls plus clone size are reproduced from that table; the DNA served to infer D and trimming. The sample table records tens of thousands of clones; around 84% of these occur just once. The ten biggest clones cover approximately 22% of the sample.

In the case of this clone: It lacks a known antigen. No base qualities exist here, and no much larger clone lies one base off it.

The time point label here, explained by the study, means: baseline before first vaccination. The vaccinee samples were drawn from two UK trials, COV001 and COV002, one of which was a single-blind randomized controlled phase 2/3 trial testing AZD1222 (ChAdOx1 nCoV-19) in healthy adults. For TCRbeta chain sequencing, PBMC samples were collected from trial participants at day 0 and at day 28 after the second dose. Reading the germline V gene gives CDR1 SGHVS and CDR2 FQNEAQ. V and J are truncated by 5 bases and 6 bases respectively, leaving an intervening sequence of 9 bases. The CDR3 holds 12 amino acids from the cysteine to the phenylalanine. Just the 36-base CDR3 DNA is kept, in frame starting at base 1.

The receptor comes from an adult in good health. Here the chain combines TRBV7-8 and TRBJ2-3; the D gene assignment is ambiguous. Material: peripheral blood, obtained on day 0 of AZD1222 vaccination. The DNA sequence is as follows: TGTGCCAGCAGCCACTACGTCGATACGCAGTATTTT. Its translation reads: CASSHYVDTQYF.